These 19 T cell receptor beta chains originate from one sample sequenced in a study of shared clonotypes between healthy human individuals. CD8 cells regarded as naive lacked CD45RO, were positively chosen for CCR7, and omitted terminally differentiated effector memory CD45RA+ cells. Profiled with immunoSEQ multiplex PCR; TCRdb holds only in-frame clones, not every one. Of a few million clones in the sample, 80% to 95% were seen once. Sequencing used naive CD8+ T cells from PBMCs. The receptors stem from a man between 18 and 29 years old in good health. Some clones in this sample may be carry-over from other donors' samples.

This chain connects TRBV7-9 to TRBJ2-5, with D unclear. V was cut by 8 bases and J by 5 bases, with 6 bases left in between. Germline values: CDR1 SEHNR, CDR2 FQNEAQ (reference sequence). CDR3 length: 10 residues. This chain's CDR3 is CASALETQYF. The DNA of the CDR3 is TGTGCCAGCGCGCTTGAGACCCAGTACTTC.

J is TRBJ2-7 and V is TRBV4-3, with TRBD1 matching 12 bases. The CDR3 contains 16 residues. Trimming cost V 1 base and J 4 bases; bases outside gene matches: 5. CDR1 is LGHNA and CDR2 is YSLEER in the germline V gene. CDR3 sequence reads: CASSQGGTGGMYEQYF. CDR3 nucleotides: TGCGCCAGCAGCCAAGGAGGGACAGGGGGCATGTACGAGCAGTACTTC.

The chain links TRBV29-1 to TRBJ2-1; possible D gene TRBD2, 6 bases. The CDR3 contains 12 residues. Germline V gene lookup returns CDR1 SQVTM and CDR2 ANQGSEA. V lost 6 bases, J lost 3 bases, and 9 bases lay in between. CDR3 nucleotide sequence: TGCAGCGTCTGGGGGGTCTACAATGAGCAGTTCTTC. Amino acids: CSVWGVYNEQFF.

The V gene is TRBV9, the J gene TRBJ2-7; TRBD1 or TRBD2 may be the D gene (5 bases each). The CDR3 has 14 amino acids. The V gene's germline CDR1 is SGDLS and CDR2 YYNGEE. Trimming cost V 6 bases and J 7 bases, with 20 bases left between them. CDR3 bases: TGTGCCAGCACCGTGGGAGAGCGCTGGGGGGAGCAGTACTTC. This sequence encodes CASTVGERWGEQYF.

About this clone: The sample carries other DNA sequences with the same CDR3. The rearrangement uses TRBV27 and TRBJ2-7, with TRBD2 matching over 9 bases. CDR3 size: 14 residues. Per the germline V gene, CDR1 is MNHEY and CDR2 is SMNVEV (reference sequence). V shed 2 bases and J 3 bases; nucleotides not matched to a gene: 2. CDR3 sequence: CASSLVREGYEQYF. Here the CDR3 DNA reads TGTGCCAGCAGTTTAGTGCGGGAGGGCTACGAGCAGTACTTC.

The table lists this clone with a few counts. This chain connects TRBV15 to TRBJ1-3; D is unclear. Germline CDR1 LNHNV, CDR2 YYDKDF (reference sequence). The length of the CDR3 is 15 residues. The V and J ends lost 0 bases and 3 bases respectively, with 9 bases between them. The CDR3 is CATSRDTTSGNTIYF. CDR3 sequence (DNA): TGTGCCACCAGCAGAGATACGACAAGTGGAAACACCATATATTTT.

The chain combines TRBV11-2 with TRBJ2-2, with 11 bases identical to TRBD2. Germline CDR1 reads SGHAT; CDR2 reads FQNNGV. V lost 5 bases, J lost 4 bases, and 9 bases stayed unmatched. This CDR3 is built from 17 residues. The CDR3: CASSKKTSGKGTGELFF. The CDR3 DNA sequence: TGTGCCAGCAGCAAGAAGACTAGCGGGAAGGGCACCGGGGAGCTGTTTTTT.

The J gene is TRBJ1-2, the V gene TRBV4-1; 8 bases align to TRBD1. The junction had 9 bases not matched to a gene; V was cut back by 4 bases and J by 5 bases. Germline loops: CDR1 MGHRA, CDR2 YSYEKL. This CDR3 spans 15 amino acids. The CDR3 sequence: CASSPSRTGIYGYTF. DNA of the CDR3: TGCGCCAGCAGCCCCTCCCGGACAGGGATATATGGCTACACCTTC.

This clone was picked up a small number of times. J is TRBJ1-1 and V is TRBV2, with D hard to call. This CDR3 comprises 12 residues. The germline V gene has CDR1 SNHLY and CDR2 FYNNEI. V was shortened by 1 base and J by 7 bases, with 7 bases between the two germline ends. Here the CDR3 DNA reads TGTGCCAGCAGTGAAGTAGCAGGTGAAGCTTTCTTT. Translating gives CASSEVAGEAFF.

To note about this clone: The same CDR3 can be traced to other DNA sequences in this sample. The chain uses TRBV29-1 and TRBJ1-2, with D maybe TRBD1 (6 bases). This CDR3 region has 12 residues. The V end was cut by 5 bases, the J end by 6 bases, with 13 bases between. Germline V gives CDR1 SQVTM, CDR2 ANQGSEA. DNA for the CDR3: TGCAGCGTTCTAACCGGGGGGCATGGCTACACCTTC. Encoded protein: CSVLTGGHGYTF. The whole variable domain, filled in from reference TRBV29-1 and TRBJ1-2, reads SAVISQKPSRDICQRGTSLTIQCQVDSQVTMMFWYRQQPGQSLTLIATANQGSEATYESGFVIDKFPISRPNLTFSTLTVSNMSPEDSSIYLCSVLTGGHGYTFGSGTRLTVV.

The chain links TRBV2 to TRBJ1-3, with 7 positions matching TRBD1. After removal of 6 bases from V and 8 bases from J, the junction contained 13 bases not matched to a gene. The CDR3 sequence is 15 residues long. Germline V gives CDR1 SNHLY, CDR2 FYNNEI. CDR3 nucleotides: TGTGCCAGCAGGGCGGAAGACAGGGCTTGGGACACCATATATTTT. Amino acids: CASRAEDRAWDTIYF. The full variable domain, completed using reference TRBV2 and TRBJ1-3, is EPEVTQTPSHQVTQMGQEVILRCVPISNHLYFYWYRQILGQKVEFLVSFYNNEISEKSEIFDDQFSVERPDGSNFTLKIRSTKLEDSAMYFCASRAEDRAWDTIYFGEGSWLTVV.

In DNA form, the CDR3 reads TGTGCCAGTAGTCCCCGGGGGCTACTAGCCAAAAACATTCAGTACTTC. Translating gives CASSPRGLLAKNIQYF. V is TRBV19 and J is TRBJ2-4; D is perhaps TRBD1 or TRBD2 (6 bases each). The CDR3 consists of 16 residues. The V gene's germline CDR1 is LNHDA and CDR2 SQIVND (reference sequence). The germline V and J ends were trimmed by 5 bases and 0 bases, with 14 bases remaining between them.

This rearrangement joins TRBV7-2 to TRBJ1-1; the match to TRBD1 covers 7 bases. J lost 4 bases, V lost 1 base, and 6 bases had no gene match. The CDR3 is 15 amino acids. CDR1 SGHTA and CDR2 FQGNSA come from the germline V gene. The CDR3 DNA reads TGTGCCAGCAGCTTAGTGACAGGGTTGGGCACTGAAGCTTTCTTT. Translated, it gives CASSLVTGLGTEAFF.

The CDR3 spells CATSGGAGAPNTGELFF. The CDR3 bases are TGTGCCACCAGCGGAGGCGCGGGGGCGCCGAACACCGGGGAGCTGTTTTTT. The rearrangement uses TRBV15 and TRBJ2-2; TRBD2 is a possible D gene (7 bases). The germline gives CDR1 LNHNV, CDR2 YYDKDF (reference sequence). The CDR3 is 17 residues long. With 5 bases removed from V and 0 bases from J, the gap between germline ends came to 16 bases.

This sequence joins TRBV7-9 and TRBJ2-3, with 7 bases that match TRBD1. With V trimmed by 4 bases and J by 0 bases, 4 bases remained unmatched. Germline CDR1 is SEHNR and CDR2 is FQNEAQ (reference sequence). The CDR3 loop spans 15 amino acids. CDR3 nucleotides: TGTGCCAGCAGCTATGACAGGGCTAGCACAGATACGCAGTATTTT. Encoded protein: CASSYDRASTDTQYF. Complete variable domain (other parts from reference TRBV7-9 and TRBJ2-3): DTGVSQNPRHKITKRGQNVTFRCDPISEHNRLYWYRQTLGQGPEFLTYFQNEAQLEKSRLLSDRFSAERPKGSFSTLEIQRTEQGDSAMYLCASSYDRASTDTQYFGPGTRLTVL.

The rearrangement links TRBV28 to TRBJ1-1; perhaps TRBD1 as D (5 bases). The CDR3 extends over 15 amino acids. Trimming stripped 4 bases from V and 6 bases from J, with 18 bases between. CDR1 is MDHEN, CDR2 SYDVKM, per germline. CDR3 amino acids: CASSSVGRGSPEAFF. The CDR3 coding sequence is TGTGCCAGCAGTTCAGTCGGTCGGGGGTCCCCTGAAGCTTTCTTT.

J is TRBJ1-3 and V is TRBV7-2; perhaps TRBD1 as D (5 bases). This CDR3 is built from 15 residues. Trimming removed 6 bases from V and 0 bases from J, with 12 bases in between. Germline CDR1 is SGHTA and CDR2 is FQGNSA. The CDR3 DNA sequence: TGTGCCAGCAGGCAGGGACTTCACTCTGGAAACACCATATATTTT. It codes for CASRQGLHSGNTIYF.

V is TRBV13 and J is TRBJ1-1; tentative D call: TRBD1 (6 bases). Germline CDR1 reads PRHDT; CDR2 reads FYEKMQ (reference sequence). This CDR3 region has 15 residues. With 1 base removed from V and 0 bases from J, the gap between germline ends came to 9 bases. CDR3 coding DNA: TGTGCCAGCAGCTTAGAGGGGGACCTGAACACTGAAGCTTTCTTT. Protein: CASSLEGDLNTEAFF.

This chain connects TRBV28 to TRBJ1-2; D remains unclear. From germline, CDR1 is MDHEN and CDR2 SYDVKM. This CDR3 has 11 residues. Trimming removed 3 bases from V and 6 bases from J, with 5 bases in between. The CDR3 DNA sequence: TGTGCCAGCAGTTTGGCGGATGGCTACACCTTC. This sequence encodes CASSLADGYTF.